Following are 21 T cell receptor beta chains from one sample sequenced in a study of Tregs in tolerant kidney transplant recipients. Only in-frame clones appear in the TCRdb table, and some are missing; sequencing was by immunoSEQ multiplex PCR. The table includes 80,000 or so clones, 91% detected once. Mixed chimerism was transient after nonmyeloablative marrow transplants from related graft donors. Here the sequenced sample was CD4+ T cells from blood (PBMCs), taken 24 months after the transplant. The receptor set was obtained from a human patient who received a combined kidney and bone marrow transplant. The graft donor may be the source of some T cells.

This chain uses TRBV4-1 with TRBJ2-5, with 13 bases lining up with TRBD2. The CDR3 extends over 18 amino acids. Germline V gene lookup returns CDR1 MGHRA and CDR2 YSYEKL. V lost 1 base and J lost 2; bases outside the gene matches: 7. The CDR3 coding sequence is TGCGCCAGCAGCCAAGGAGGACTAGCGGGGGCAAATCAAGAGACCCAGTACTTC. This sequence encodes CASSQGGLAGANQETQYF.

V and J are TRBV11-3 and TRBJ2-7, with 16 bases that match TRBD2. The CDR3 loop spans 20 amino acids. Germline V gives CDR1 SGHNT, CDR2 YENEEA. J lost 0 bases, V lost 5 bases, and 13 bases had no gene match. This CDR3 is CASSHQPGLAGGGSSYEQYF. CDR3 bases: TGTGCCAGCAGCCATCAGCCGGGACTAGCGGGAGGGGGAAGCTCCTACGAGCAGTACTTC.

This clone was observed once. The chain links TRBV28 to TRBJ1-5, with 7 nucleotides matching TRBD1. Losses at the gene ends were 5 bases for V and 4 bases for J; bases not matched to a gene: 8. CDR1 is MDHEN and CDR2 is SYDVKM in the germline V gene. CDR3 length equals 15 residues. The DNA for the CDR3 is TGTGCCAGCAGTCGGGACGGGACAGCTAATCAGCCCCAGCATTTT. Translation gives CASSRDGTANQPQHF. The entire variable domain, with the rest obtained from reference TRBV28 and TRBJ1-5, is as follows: DVKVTQSSRYLVKRTGEKVFLECVQDMDHENMFWYRQDPGLGLRLIYFSYDVKMKEKGDIPEGYSVSREKKERFSLILESASTNQTSMYLCASSRDGTANQPQHFGDGTRLSIL.

The chain has TRBV5-4 and TRBJ1-2, with D possibly being TRBD1 (6 bases). There are 12 residues in the CDR3. Germline CDR1 SGHNT, CDR2 YYREEE (reference sequence). The V end was cut by 3 bases, the J end by 8 bases, with 11 bases between. Here the CDR3 DNA reads TGTGCCAGCAGCTCGCAGGGGCTAGGCTACACCTTC. This codes for CASSSQGLGYTF.

The chain joins TRBV7-3 to TRBJ1-1; D possibly corresponds to TRBD1 (6 bases). This CDR3 spans 18 amino acids. Trimming cost V 0 bases and J 2 bases, with 19 bases left between them. Germline values: CDR1 SGHTA, CDR2 FQGTGA. This chain's CDR3 is CASSLTPRGEGENTEAFF. For the CDR3, the DNA is TGTGCCAGCAGCTTAACGCCCAGGGGCGAGGGGGAAAACACTGAAGCTTTCTTT.

The V and J genes are TRBV6-4 and TRBJ2-3; no reliable D call. CDR3 length: 13 residues. Germline-derived CDR1 and CDR2 are MRHNA and SNTAGT. Trimming cost V 3 bases and J 2 bases, with 6 bases left between them. Here the CDR3 reads CASSERVTDTQYF. The CDR3 DNA reads as TGTGCCAGCAGTGAACGGGTCACAGATACGCAGTATTTT.

This chain uses TRBV29-1 with TRBJ2-7; 10 positions agree with TRBD1. This CDR3 comprises 13 residues. V was clipped by 7 bases and J by 4 bases; unmatched bases: 7. In germline, CDR1 is SQVTM, CDR2 ANQGSEA. The CDR3 DNA reads as TGCAGCGCGGGACAGGGGTGGGGATACGAGCAGTACTTC. It specifies CSAGQGWGYEQYF.

This sequence joins TRBV19 and TRBJ1-4, with D unresolved. CDR1 LNHDA and CDR2 SQIVND come from the germline V gene (reference sequence). Trimming took off 3 bases at V and 4 bases at J, with 9 bases between the two ends. The CDR3 has 14 amino acids. CDR3 region: CASSMMRINEKLFF. For the CDR3, the DNA is TGTGCCAGTAGTATGATGCGGATTAATGAAAAACTGTTTTTT.

The gene calls are TRBV28 and TRBJ2-3; maybe TRBD2 (6 bases). The CDR3 contains 16 residues. V was pared by 3 bases and J by 4 bases, with 17 bases between. Germline V gene lookup returns CDR1 MDHEN and CDR2 SYDVKM. This CDR3 is CASSFLTGEEADTQYF. The CDR3 bases are TGTGCCAGCAGTTTTCTGACGGGAGAGGAGGCAGATACGCAGTATTTT. The entire variable domain, with the rest obtained from reference TRBV28 and TRBJ2-3, is as follows: DVKVTQSSRYLVKRTGEKVFLECVQDMDHENMFWYRQDPGLGLRLIYFSYDVKMKEKGDIPEGYSVSREKKERFSLILESASTNQTSMYLCASSFLTGEEADTQYFGPGTRLTVL.

J is TRBJ2-1 and V is TRBV7-6, with 9 nucleotides matching TRBD2. CDR3 size: 15 residues. V trimming: 5 bases; J trimming: 4 bases; junction bases outside the gene matches: 6. Germline loops: CDR1 SGHVS, CDR2 FNYEAQ. The CDR3 region is CASSPRGGGYNEQFF. The CDR3 DNA sequence: TGTGCCAGCAGCCCCCGCGGGGGGGGGTACAATGAGCAGTTCTTC.

CDR3 protein: CAISELAESYEQFF. CDR3 in DNA: TGTGCCATCAGTGAGCTAGCGGAGTCTTATGAGCAGTTCTTC. The J gene is TRBJ2-1, the V gene TRBV10-3; TRBD2 matches at 7 bases. Germline assignment: CDR1 ENHRY and CDR2 SYGVKD. There are 14 residues in the CDR3. V dropped 2 bases and J dropped 8; count of bases not matched to a gene: 6.

The chain has TRBV5-1 and TRBJ1-5; tentative D call: TRBD1 (6 bases). With 0 bases removed from V and 1 base from J, the gap between germline ends came to 11 bases. The V gene's germline CDR1 is SGHRS and CDR2 YFSETQ. CDR3 length: 16 amino acids. The CDR3 DNA reads as TGCGCCAGCAGCTTGGTGGGGGCAGGGAGCAATCAGCCCCAGCATTTT. This codes for CASSLVGAGSNQPQHF.

A single count supports this clone. The chain links TRBV19 to TRBJ2-7; TRBD1 agrees at 7 bases. Germline V gene sequence: CDR1 LNHDA, CDR2 SQIVND (reference sequence). V gave up 4 bases and J gave up 3 bases; unmatched junction bases: 6. CDR3 size: 14 residues. This chain's CDR3 is CASSNTGAGYEQYF. Written as DNA, the CDR3 is TGTGCCAGTAGTAACACAGGGGCGGGCTACGAGCAGTACTTC.

The rearrangement joins TRBV5-4 to TRBJ2-3; TRBD2 matches at 9 bases. The CDR3 extends over 16 amino acids. Trimming took 4 bases from V and 4 from J; bases not matched to a gene: 10. Germline loops: CDR1 SGHNT, CDR2 YYREEE (reference sequence). The CDR3 bases are TGTGCCAGCAGCCGCAATAGCGGGAGAAGGCCAGATACGCAGTATTTT. Protein sequence: CASSRNSGRRPDTQYF.

V gene TRBV27 combines with J gene TRBJ1-2, with D uncertain. The CDR3 sequence is 13 residues long. V dropped 5 bases and J dropped 4 bases, with 11 bases sitting between them. Germline V gene data show CDR1 as MNHEY and CDR2 as SMNVEV (reference sequence). CDR3 coding DNA: TGTGCCAGCAGTCCGAGCGTGGGCTATGGCTACACCTTC. It codes for CASSPSVGYGYTF.

In DNA form, the CDR3 reads TGCGCCAGCAGCTTGGGACAGGGAATCAATCAGCCCCAGCATTTT. This codes for CASSLGQGINQPQHF. The chain employs TRBV5-1 and TRBJ1-5; TRBD1 matches 7 bases. Germline CDR1 and CDR2: SGHRS and YFSETQ. V shed 0 bases, J shed 3 bases, and the junction held 3 bases outside the gene matches. The CDR3 consists of 15 residues.

J is TRBJ2-3 and V is TRBV6-1, with 8 bases fitting TRBD2. The CDR3 has 15 residues. From germline, CDR1 is MNHNS and CDR2 SASEGT. V shed 6 bases and J 6 bases; nucleotides not matched to a gene: 11. CDR3 sequence (DNA): TGTGCCAGCAGGGACCAAAGCGGGAGATTTGATACGCAGTATTTT. Its protein product is CASRDQSGRFDTQYF.

This clone has a handful of counts. The same CDR3 is also encoded by other DNA sequences in this sample. J is TRBJ1-6 and V is TRBV5-1; 10 nucleotides agree with TRBD1. Unmatched junction bases numbered 4, after V lost 4 bases and J lost 6 bases. The length of the CDR3 is 15 residues. Germline V gene sequence: CDR1 SGHRS, CDR2 YFSETQ. CDR3 sequence (DNA): TGCGCCAGCAGCAGAGGGACAGGGGCTAATTCACCCCTCCACTTT. This sequence encodes CASSRGTGANSPLHF. Filled out from reference TRBV5-1 and TRBJ1-6, the complete variable domain reads KAGVTQTPRYLIKTRGQQVTLSCSPISGHRSVSWYQQTPGQGLQFLFEYFSETQRNKGNFPGRFSGRQFSNSRSEMNVSTLELGDSALYLCASSRGTGANSPLHFGNGTRLTVT.

This clone showed up just once. The chain is built from TRBV18 and TRBJ1-2; a possible D gene is TRBD1 (5 bases). V dropped 5 bases and J dropped 6 bases, with 13 bases sitting between them. Germline-derived CDR1 and CDR2 are KGHSH and LQKENI. The CDR3 is 13 residues long. The DNA of the CDR3 is TGTGCCAGCTCATCCGGGAGGGGCGATGGCTACACCTTC. Protein sequence: CASSSGRGDGYTF. The variable domain in full, completed from reference TRBV18 and TRBJ1-2, reads NAGVMQNPRHLVRRRGQEARLRCSPMKGHSHVYWYRQLPEEGLKFMVYLQKENIIDESGMPKERFSAEFPKEGPSILRIQQVVRGDSAAYFCASSSGRGDGYTFGSGTRLTVV.

The chain recombines TRBV5-1 with TRBJ1-2, with D unresolved. Trimming removed 2 bases at V and 8 bases at J, with 13 bases between. Germline CDR1 reads SGHRS; CDR2 reads YFSETQ. The CDR3 runs to 13 residues. This CDR3 reads CASSFEQHWGYTF. The CDR3 DNA sequence: TGCGCCAGCAGCTTTGAACAGCACTGGGGCTACACCTTC.

The genes are TRBV5-1 and TRBJ2-1, with TRBD1 identical over 7 bases. The CDR3 has 16 amino acids. Trimming at V came to 2 bases and at J to 0 bases, leaving 5 bases not matched to a gene. CDR1 SGHRS and CDR2 YFSETQ come from the germline V gene. CDR3 protein: CASSFDRADSYNEQFF. DNA for the CDR3: TGCGCCAGCAGCTTCGACAGGGCAGACTCCTACAATGAGCAGTTCTTC. Looking up the rest from reference TRBV5-1 and TRBJ2-1 gives the full variable domain: KAGVTQTPRYLIKTRGQQVTLSCSPISGHRSVSWYQQTPGQGLQFLFEYFSETQRNKGNFPGRFSGRQFSNSRSEMNVSTLELGDSALYLCASSFDRADSYNEQFFGPGTRLTVL.